These 21 T cell receptor beta chains share one sample of origin, sequenced in a study of beta chain features in type 1 diabetes. Since all of the isolated RNA was reverse transcribed, expressed TCRB transcripts were what got sequenced. The repertoire was sequenced with immunoSEQ multiplex PCR; TCRdb's copy has only in-frame clones and lacks some. The sample records some 900,000 clones, under 20% being singletons. The sequencing input was naive CD4+ T cells from blood. Source of these receptors: a woman aged 18-29 years in good health.

This clone was counted only a few times. This chain connects TRBV10-3 to TRBJ2-1, with TRBD2 matching 11 bases. Germline V gene lookup returns CDR1 ENHRY and CDR2 SYGVKD. This CDR3 spans 19 amino acids. J lost 7 bases, V lost 6 bases, and 20 bases had no gene match. The CDR3 sequence is CAISTPGLAEERQRNEQFF. As DNA, the CDR3 is TGTGCCATCAGCACTCCGGGACTAGCGGAGGAAAGACAAAGGAATGAGCAGTTCTTC.

This clone was seen a few times. This sequence joins TRBV2 and TRBJ2-3; D could derive from TRBD1 or TRBD2 (6 bases each). The CDR3 runs 13 residues. Trimming took 7 bases from V and 4 from J, leaving 12 bases between them. The germline gives CDR1 SNHLY, CDR2 FYNNEI. CDR3 in amino acids: CASKRGVADTQYF. CDR3 DNA sequence: TGTGCCAGCAAGAGGGGGGTGGCAGATACGCAGTATTTT.

This clone was counted a few times. The chain recombines TRBV7-9 with TRBJ2-7, with 8 positions matching TRBD1. The junction had 6 bases not matched to a gene; V was cut back by 5 bases and J by 3 bases. Germline loops: CDR1 SEHNR, CDR2 FQNEAQ (reference sequence). CDR3 length equals 14 residues. CDR3 amino acids: CASSRRGLVYEQYF. The CDR3 DNA reads TGTGCCAGCAGCCGCAGGGGGCTCGTCTACGAGCAGTACTTC.

This clone appeared a few times. The chain joins TRBV9 to TRBJ2-1; TRBD2 agrees at 11 bases. Trimming at V came to 4 bases and at J to 9 bases, leaving 15 bases not matched to a gene. CDR3 length equals 17 residues. CDR1 is SGDLS and CDR2 is YYNGEE in the germline V gene. CDR3 residues: CASSSRLAGWADGEQFF. The DNA for the CDR3 is TGTGCCAGCAGCTCGCGACTAGCGGGATGGGCCGATGGTGAGCAGTTCTTC.

As DNA, the CDR3 is TGTGCCAGCAGGAGCACACACAAGAACACTGAAGCTTTCTTT. Residues: CASRSTHKNTEAFF. The genes are TRBV6-4 and TRBJ1-1; D is undetermined. V lost 6 bases and J lost 1, with 12 bases in between. CDR3 length: 14 residues. Germline CDR1 and CDR2: MRHNA and SNTAGT.

This clone was seen more than once but under ten times. The chain carries TRBV15 and TRBJ2-1; a weak D match, TRBD2 (5 bases). The ends were cut back, 9 bases at V and 0 bases at J, with 9 bases in the middle. The CDR3 totals 13 residues. Germline-derived CDR1 and CDR2 are LNHNV and YYDKDF (reference sequence). The CDR3 sequence is CATKRSSYNEQFF. As DNA, the CDR3 is TGTGCCACAAAGCGGAGCTCCTACAATGAGCAGTTCTTC.

The chain carries TRBV7-2 and TRBJ2-5; D is perhaps TRBD2 (5 bases). Between the trimmed V and J ends, which lost 5 bases and 5 bases, there was a span of 15 bases. CDR1 is SGHTA and CDR2 is FQGNSA in the germline V gene. The CDR3 contains 14 residues. CDR3 sequence: CASSPTDSGETQYF. CDR3 sequence (DNA): TGTGCCAGCAGCCCCACGGACTCGGGGGAGACCCAGTACTTC.

V is TRBV27 and J is TRBJ2-2; D ambiguous. The germline V and J ends were trimmed by 3 bases and 2 bases, with 7 bases remaining between them. Germline V lookup: CDR1 MNHEY, CDR2 SMNVEV (reference sequence). The CDR3 runs 14 residues. The CDR3 protein is CASSFSLNTGELFF. CDR3 in DNA: TGTGCCAGCAGTTTTAGTCTTAACACCGGGGAGCTGTTTTTT.

This clone was found a few times. The CDR3: CASSLKREGQGSYNEQFF. The CDR3 DNA sequence: TGTGCCAGCAGCTTAAAGCGGGAGGGCCAGGGCTCCTACAATGAGCAGTTCTTC. J is TRBJ2-1 and V is TRBV7-2; 10 bases are shared with TRBD2. J lost 0 bases, V lost 2 bases, and 7 bases had no gene match. The CDR3 runs 18 residues. Per the germline V gene, CDR1 is SGHTA and CDR2 is FQGNSA.

This clone came up a few times. The chain recombines TRBV10-3 with TRBJ2-2; TRBD1 aligns across 7 bases. Germline V gene sequence: CDR1 ENHRY, CDR2 SYGVKD. This CDR3 is built from 13 residues. Germline trimming cut 10 bases from V and 4 bases from J; bases unmatched to any gene: 6. The CDR3 nucleotides are TGTGCCACCCAAACAGGGGTCACCGGGGAGCTGTTTTTT. Translating it yields CATQTGVTGELFF.

The CDR3 spells CASNVQGNTDTQYF. For the CDR3, the DNA is TGTGCCAGCAACGTACAGGGGAACACAGATACGCAGTATTTT. The chain links TRBV7-2 to TRBJ2-3, with 7 bases aligning to TRBD1. V was clipped by 7 bases and J by 2 bases; unmatched bases: 6. Germline V lookup: CDR1 SGHTA, CDR2 FQGNSA. This CDR3 region has 14 residues. The full variable domain, in which reference TRBV7-2 and TRBJ2-3 provide the parts outside the CDR3, is GAGVSQSPSNKVTEKGKDVELRCDPISGHTALYWYRQSLGQGLEFLIYFQGNSAPDKSGLPSDRFSAERTGGSVSTLTIQRTQQEDSAVYLCASNVQGNTDTQYFGPGTRLTVL.

The J gene is TRBJ2-2, the V gene TRBV9; D uncertain. V was shortened by 0 bases and J by 2 bases, with 8 bases between the two germline ends. The CDR3 consists of 15 residues. Germline V gives CDR1 SGDLS, CDR2 YYNGEE. The CDR3 coding sequence is TGTGCCAGCAGCGTAGGGCACCTTAACACCGGGGAGCTGTTTTTT. It yields the protein CASSVGHLNTGELFF.

The genes are TRBV7-9 and TRBJ2-3; 9 bases agree with TRBD1. This CDR3 contains 15 residues. J lost 4 bases, V lost 6 bases, and 8 bases had no gene match. Germline V gene lookup returns CDR1 SEHNR and CDR2 FQNEAQ (reference sequence). CDR3 loop: CASSPGTGNADTQYF. Here the CDR3 DNA reads TGTGCCAGCAGTCCCGGGACAGGGAACGCAGATACGCAGTATTTT.

On this clone itself: No DNA is shown, since the ends of the CDR3 on it are uncertain; the CDR3 is the one TCRdb lists. This rearrangement joins TRBV28 to TRBJ2-7; TRBD2, as called in the table, went unchecked against the DNA. Including both end residues, the CDR3 is 16 amino acids long. Germline CDR1 and CDR2: MDHEN and SYDVKM. The CDR3: CASSLAQAGGTREQYF.

J is TRBJ2-7 and V is TRBV2; TRBD2 matches at 12 bases. Germline-derived CDR1 and CDR2 are SNHLY and FYNNEI. Germline trimming cut 6 bases from V and 2 bases from J; bases unmatched to any gene: 2. The length of the CDR3 is 14 residues. The CDR3 DNA follows: TGTGCCAGCAGGAGACTAGCGGGGGCCTACGAGCAGTACTTC. Encoded protein: CASRRLAGAYEQYF.

This clone showed up just a few times. The chain recombines TRBV25-1 with TRBJ2-3; 8 bases map to TRBD1. The CDR3 totals 16 residues. The V segment lost 3 bases and the J segment 1 base; nucleotides outside the gene matches: 6. Germline assignment: CDR1 MGHDK and CDR2 SYGVNS. CDR3 loop: CASSEVSTGGTDTQYF. In DNA form, the CDR3 reads TGTGCCAGCAGTGAGGTATCGACAGGGGGCACAGATACGCAGTATTTT.

The chain combines TRBV7-2 with TRBJ2-7, with D perhaps TRBD2 (6 bases). The germline gives CDR1 SGHTA, CDR2 FQGNSA. V shed 0 bases and J shed 0 bases, with 27 bases lying between them. The CDR3 spans 21 residues. CDR3 DNA: TGTGCCAGCAGCTTAGCGCTTACATTGCACCCGGCCGGGACTCTCTCCTACGAGCAGTACTTC. Its protein is CASSLALTLHPAGTLSYEQYF.

The sample holds a few counts of this clone. The chain couples TRBV6-5 to TRBJ2-1; tentative D call: TRBD1 (6 bases). The CDR3 is made up of 13 amino acids. The V gene lost 6 bases and the J gene lost 4 bases, with 10 bases spanning the gap. Germline V gene lookup returns CDR1 MNHEY and CDR2 SVGAGI. The CDR3, as DNA: TGTGCCAGCAGAGACAGGCCTTACAATGAGCAGTTCTTC. This encodes CASRDRPYNEQFF.

The gene calls are TRBV6-4 and TRBJ2-5; 11 bases agree with TRBD2. This CDR3 has 16 residues. J gave up 2 bases and V 0 bases, and 2 bases lay outside the gene matches. Germline lookup yields CDR1 MRHNA and CDR2 SNTAGT. The DNA for the CDR3 is TGTGCCAGCAGTGACTCACTAGCGGGAGTACAAGAGACCCAGTACTTC. The encoded protein is CASSDSLAGVQETQYF.

V usage is TRBV5-1 and J usage is TRBJ1-4; 8 nucleotides match TRBD1. CDR3 length: 15 amino acids. Per germline, CDR1 SGHRS and CDR2 YFSETQ. With V trimmed by 4 bases and J by 3 bases, 5 bases remained unmatched. The CDR3 region has the DNA TGCGCCAGCAGCCCAGGGGGCGCAGCTAATGAAAAACTGTTTTTT. It encodes CASSPGGAANEKLFF. The whole variable domain, filled in from reference TRBV5-1 and TRBJ1-4, reads KAGVTQTPRYLIKTRGQQVTLSCSPISGHRSVSWYQQTPGQGLQFLFEYFSETQRNKGNFPGRFSGRQFSNSRSEMNVSTLELGDSALYLCASSPGGAANEKLFFGSGTQLSVL.

J is TRBJ1-4 and V is TRBV7-2; D ambiguous. The CDR3 covers 14 residues. V lost 1 base and J lost 5, with 8 bases in between. CDR1 and CDR2 (germline): SGHTA, FQGNSA. CDR3 sequence: CASSLDGGNEKLFF. The CDR3 DNA reads TGTGCCAGCAGCTTAGATGGAGGGAATGAAAAACTGTTTTTT.